These 13 T cell receptor beta chains came from one sample sequenced in a study of memory CD4+ T cells and cytomegalovirus serostatus. The sort gate was single viable CD3+CD4+CD8-CD45RO+ cells for memory CD4+ T cells. This table comes from immunoSEQ multiplex PCR, and its TCRdb copy is limited to in-frame clones, with some not included. This table has around 54,000 clones, around 80% appearing once. Specimen: memory CD4+ T cells from blood. The receptors derive from an adult in good health and CMV-seronegative.

This chain joins TRBV28 and TRBJ1-5, with D tentatively TRBD1 (6 bases). Trimming removed 6 bases from V and 2 bases from J, with 17 bases in between. The V gene's germline CDR1 is MDHEN and CDR2 SYDVKM. The length of the CDR3 is 16 residues. In DNA, the CDR3 is TGTGCCAGCAGCCCGGAACAGGGCCCGGGCAATCAGCCCCAGCATTTT. Translation gives CASSPEQGPGNQPQHF.

This clone appeared a single time. The chain couples TRBV7-9 to TRBJ1-2, with a weak D call TRBD1 (5 bases). The V and J ends lost 5 bases and 4 bases respectively, with 11 bases between them. The CDR3 spans 13 residues. Germline V gene data show CDR1 as SEHNR and CDR2 as FQNEAQ (reference sequence). The CDR3 DNA is TGTGCCAGCAGCCAGGGACGGCCCTATGGCTACACCTTC. Protein sequence: CASSQGRPYGYTF.

The table lists this clone with a few counts. This chain uses TRBV25-1 with TRBJ2-1, with D tentatively TRBD1 (6 bases). V lost 4 bases and J 2 bases, leaving 15 bases between the germline ends. CDR3 length: 16 residues. Germline CDR1 reads MGHDK; CDR2 reads SYGVNS. CDR3: CASSGGRGIAYNEQFF. The CDR3 bases are TGTGCCAGCAGTGGGGGCAGGGGAATCGCCTACAATGAGCAGTTCTTC.

A few counts support this clone. The genes are TRBV27 and TRBJ2-1; 7 nucleotides match TRBD2. This CDR3 has 13 residues. The V gene end was trimmed by 3 bases and the J gene end by 13 bases; junction bases not matched to a gene: 9. The germline CDR1 and CDR2 sequences are MNHEY and SMNVEV (reference sequence). This CDR3 is CASSFGRGRAQFF. CDR3 coding DNA: TGTGCCAGCAGTTTCGGACGGGGGAGGGCCCAGTTCTTC.

This chain connects TRBV29-1 to TRBJ2-1, with D unresolved. The V end lost 5 bases, the J end lost 0 bases, and 17 bases lay between the germline ends. CDR1 is SQVTM, CDR2 ANQGSEA, per germline. The CDR3 has 16 amino acids. CDR3 region: CSVSERGVSSYNEQFF. Here the CDR3 DNA reads TGCAGCGTTTCCGAGCGTGGGGTGAGCTCCTACAATGAGCAGTTCTTC.

The rearrangement links TRBV10-3 to TRBJ1-1; TRBD1 is a possible D gene (6 bases). The length of the CDR3 is 15 residues. CDR1 and CDR2 (germline): ENHRY, SYGVKD. The V end was cut by 6 bases, the J end by 0 bases, with 14 bases between. CDR3 DNA: TGTGCCATCAGCCCGTTAGGGGGGGTGAACACTGAAGCTTTCTTT. Its translation is CAISPLGGVNTEAFF.

In its sample, this clone was seen a few times. V is TRBV19 and J is TRBJ2-1; 9 bases are shared with TRBD2. The germline V gene encodes CDR1 LNHDA and CDR2 SQIVND (reference sequence). CDR3 length: 16 amino acids. With V trimmed by 5 bases and J by 4 bases, 9 bases remained unmatched. The CDR3 region is CASSVLSGRQYNEQFF. The CDR3 DNA sequence: TGTGCCAGTAGTGTACTGAGCGGGAGGCAATACAATGAGCAGTTCTTC.

V usage is TRBV18 and J usage is TRBJ2-2, with 9 bases that match TRBD1. The J segment lost 7 bases and the V segment lost 1 base, leaving 7 bases of the junction unmatched. Germline CDR1 and CDR2: KGHSH and LQKENI. The length of the CDR3 is 16 residues. The DNA of the CDR3 is TGTGCCAGCTCACCACGAGGGACAGGGTTGGTCGGGGAGCTGTTTTTT. Translating gives CASSPRGTGLVGELFF.

This clone was found once. The CDR3 DNA is TGCGCCAGCAGCCAAGGACAGGGCGTAGTTAATGAAAAACTGTTTTTT. Amino acid sequence: CASSQGQGVVNEKLFF. The chain couples TRBV4-1 to TRBJ1-4; 7 bases are shared with TRBD1. The CDR3 is 16 residues long. Germline assignment: CDR1 MGHRA and CDR2 YSYEKL. The V and J ends lost 1 base and 4 bases, in that order; junction bases with no gene match: 6.

The CDR3 spells CASREQTGGNSPLHF. CDR3 coding DNA: TGTGCCAGCAGAGAACAGACAGGGGGGAATTCACCCCTCCACTTT. V usage is TRBV6-1 and J usage is TRBJ1-6; 9 bases agree with TRBD1. The CDR3 spans 15 residues. Germline CDR1 MNHNS, CDR2 SASEGT. The trim removed 6 bases at V and 7 bases at J, leaving 7 bases unmatched.

The chain recombines TRBV18 with TRBJ2-7; the D call may be TRBD1 or TRBD2 (5 bases each). This CDR3 is 14 amino acids long. Germline CDR1 and CDR2: KGHSH and LQKENI. V shed 4 bases and J shed 3 bases, with 13 bases lying between them. CDR3 sequence: CASSREGNHYEQYF. The DNA of the CDR3 is TGTGCCAGCTCACGAGAGGGGAACCACTACGAGCAGTACTTC.

J is TRBJ2-1 and V is TRBV7-8; a weak D match, TRBD1 (5 bases). The CDR3 runs 17 residues. The V and J ends lost 4 bases and 2 bases respectively, with 18 bases between them. CDR1 is SGHVS, CDR2 FQNEAQ, per germline. CDR3 in amino acids: CASSSGFRLETYNEQFF. In DNA form, the CDR3 reads TGTGCCAGCAGCTCAGGGTTTAGGTTAGAGACCTACAATGAGCAGTTCTTC.

V gene TRBV27 combines with J gene TRBJ1-1, with D hard to call. The germline V gene has CDR1 MNHEY and CDR2 SMNVEV (reference sequence). V was cut by 0 bases and J by 4 bases, with 15 bases left in between. CDR3 length equals 16 residues. Here the CDR3 reads CASSLSQRAGGTEAFF. The CDR3 bases are TGTGCCAGCAGTTTATCGCAAAGGGCTGGAGGCACTGAAGCTTTCTTT.